This TCR beta chain was sequenced during a study of cytomegalovirus exposure and HLA in healthy donors. Across the whole study: The study placed roughly four fifths of its approximately 430 genotyped donors in the Caucasian-associated ancestry cluster.

The CDR3 consists of 16 residues. V was clipped by 1 base and J by 3 bases; unmatched bases: 8. The germline V gene has CDR1 GTSNPN and CDR2 SVGIG (reference sequence). Whole-study findings and limits: 150 to 200 TCR beta chains were listed as cytomegalovirus-associated. With later analysis, a missense DCLRE1C variant became linked to TCR beta V- and J-gene trimming. High sensitivity and specificity were reportedly achieved when the classifier diagnosed cytomegalovirus status.

Use of 60 Vbeta and 13 Jbeta primers characterized the PCR. Libraries were prepared by immunoSEQ multiplex PCR; TCRdb keeps only in-frame clonotypes and omits some of them. The sample holds hundreds of thousands of clones, roughly 89% seen once. This clone occurred once. Its specificity is not known. The chain is built from TRBV30 and TRBJ2-3; 9 nucleotides agree with TRBD2. The sequence derives from a woman between 18 and 29 years old in good health and CMV-seronegative. The sample comprised PBMCs. The CDR3 is CAWSESASGETDTQYF. CDR3 DNA sequence: TGTGCCTGGAGTGAGTCGGCTAGCGGGGAGACAGATACGCAGTATTTT. The whole variable domain, remainder taken from reference TRBV30 and TRBJ2-3, is SQTIHQWPATLVQPVGSPLSLECTVEGTSNPNLYWYRQAAGRGLQLLFYSVGIGQISSEVPQNLSASRPQDRQFILSSKKLLLSDSGFYLCAWSESASGETDTQYFGPGTRLTVL.